This T cell receptor (beta chain) was observed in a study of T-cell reconstitution after alpha-beta-depleted transplantation in children (dated by TCRdb to about 2016). At the level of the whole study: Using TCR repertoire profiling, the study followed T-cell immune reconstitution in a quantitative way in children after TCRalphabeta/CD19-depleted allogeneic hematopoietic cell transplantation. Broader findings and caveats from the paper: In some patients, the high TCRbeta diversity seen at day 60 was put down to recipient T cells and intrathymic progenitors that had survived conditioning. Apparently early alphabetaT-cell count recovery about two months after transplant reportedly relied on only several hundred rapidly expanded clones derived from non-depleted graft cells. Hyperexpanded clone frequencies declined over subsequent months; after one year, T-cell counts and TCRbeta diversity were mostly attributed to newly produced T cells.

The treatment or condition label here, explained by the study, means: allogeneic hematopoietic cell transplantation with graft depleted of TCRalphabeta T cells and CD19 B cells. The children who served as transplant recipients had been given grafts of TCRalphabeta/CD19-depleted allogeneic hematopoietic cells. The library was generated by PCR. The instrument was an Illumina HiSeq 2500. Molecular barcoding was employed in the preparation of TCR libraries, with unique molecular identifiers being used to normalize TCRbeta repertoire quantification. In TCRdb, the public reads were trimmed at Q25 with fastp and aligned with MiXCR, with productive beta chains retained. Identical CDR3 proteins give one entry, which carries the most common genes and DNA. The sample table lists around 450,000 distinct CDR3 sequences, about 45% of them with a count of one. The ten largest make up roughly 27% of the sample. As for this clonotype: The antigen it recognizes is unknown. Within one base of it there is no much larger clone, and no base qualities were kept.

CDR1 and CDR2 are drawn from the germline V gene (reference sequence): MNHEY, SMNVEV. V was cut back by 5 bases and J by 6 bases, leaving a gap of 12 bases between them. Including the terminal cysteine and phenylalanine, the CDR3 comprises 13 residues. Of the read, only the CDR3 DNA is kept; its 39 bases are in frame from base 1. The receptor's source is a girl aged 2 to 9 with aplastic anemia, due to receive a stem cell transplant. The receptor chain draws on TRBV27 and TRBJ2-3; the D gene is possibly TRBD1 or TRBD2, each agreeing over 5 bases. Specimen: PBMCs, collected before TCRalphabeta/CD19-depleted stem cell transplant. The DNA sequence follows: TGTGCCAGCAGTACCCGGGGCGCGGATACGCAGTATTTT. Translated, it gives CASSTRGADTQYF.